Listed here is a single T cell receptor beta chain. Its antigen is not known. TCRdb reanalysed the RT-PCR reads using MiXCR and keeps one entry per CDR3 protein. Among 590,000 or so distinct CDR3 sequences, less than 15% were seen once, and the ten largest hold 6.5% to 8%. The data were obtained in a study of response to subunit inactivated influenza vaccine. General study results and limits: Few new T cells, the authors suggested, are recruited by each seasonal influenza vaccination.

The germline CDR1 and CDR2 sequences are SGDLS and YYNGEE. J was trimmed by 4 bases and V by 3 bases; bases with no gene match: 7. The CDR3 spans 17 residues. V gene TRBV9 combines with J gene TRBJ2-3; TRBD2 agrees at 14 bases. The sequencing used PBMCs from blood, collected roughly 2 weeks before vaccination. The receptor was isolated from a middle-aged man who received an inactivated influenza vaccine. CDR3 in DNA: TGTGCCAGCAGCGGTGGACTAGCGGGGGGCTCCCCAGATACGCAGTATTTT. Protein sequence: CASSGGLAGGSPDTQYF.